The 7 T cell receptor beta chains given below trace back to one sample, sequenced in a study of shared clonotypes between healthy human individuals. Profiling relied on immunoSEQ multiplex PCR, and the TCRdb table lists in-frame clones only, not all of them. The repertoire holds some 470,000 clones, with 76% as singletons. The sequencing sample was made of PBMCs. Source of these receptors: a woman aged 40 to 49 in good health. Some clones in this sample may be carry-over from other donors' samples.

This clone was picked up a small number of times. The V gene is TRBV11-2, the J gene TRBJ1-1, with unresolved D. Germline-derived CDR1 and CDR2 are SGHAT and FQNNGV. The CDR3 covers 14 residues. The V end lost 6 bases, the J end lost 0 bases, and 11 bases lay between the germline ends. As DNA, the CDR3 is TGTGCCAGCAGTGCAATCCAGCTGAACACTGAAGCTTTCTTT. It is translated as CASSAIQLNTEAFF. The full variable domain, completed using reference TRBV11-2 and TRBJ1-1, is EAGVAQSPRYKIIEKRQSVAFWCNPISGHATLYWYQQILGQGPKLLIQFQNNGVVDDSQLPKDRFSAERLKGVDSTLKIQPAKLEDSAVYLCASSAIQLNTEAFFGQGTRLTVV.

The J gene is TRBJ1-1, the V gene TRBV6-1; weak D call: TRBD1 (5 bases). V lost 4 bases and J 2 bases, leaving 23 bases between the germline ends. Per germline, CDR1 MNHNS and CDR2 SASEGT. The CDR3 has 18 amino acids. CDR3 sequence reads: CASSGGFRGREGNTEAFF. In nucleotides, the CDR3 is TGTGCCAGCAGTGGGGGGTTTCGGGGCAGGGAGGGAAACACTGAAGCTTTCTTT.

The chain is built from TRBV28 and TRBJ2-2; D uncertain. In germline, CDR1 is MDHEN, CDR2 SYDVKM. The CDR3 covers 15 residues. The V end was cut by 2 bases, the J end by 4 bases, with 11 bases between. The CDR3 here is CASSLPQAPTGELFF. DNA for the CDR3: TGTGCCAGCAGTTTACCGCAGGCACCCACCGGGGAGCTGTTTTTT. The whole variable domain, filled in from reference TRBV28 and TRBJ2-2, reads DVKVTQSSRYLVKRTGEKVFLECVQDMDHENMFWYRQDPGLGLRLIYFSYDVKMKEKGDIPEGYSVSREKKERFSLILESASTNQTSMYLCASSLPQAPTGELFFGEGSRLTVL.

V is TRBV15 and J is TRBJ2-1; D is unclear. V lost 8 bases and J 5 bases, leaving 13 bases between the germline ends. Germline values: CDR1 LNHNV, CDR2 YYDKDF (reference sequence). This CDR3 spans 13 amino acids. The CDR3, as DNA: TGTGCCACCGGTGTAGTGGACCACAATGAGCAGTTCTTC. Residues: CATGVVDHNEQFF.

On this clone: This is likely an artifact of a read error, given a far larger clone one base away. This chain uses TRBV5-1 with TRBJ2-7; a possible D gene is TRBD1 (5 bases). The V gene's germline CDR1 is SGHRS and CDR2 YFSETQ. Trimming stripped 3 bases from V and 1 base from J, with 23 bases between. CDR3 length: 18 amino acids. CDR3 protein: CASSSASGQDAKSYEQYF. For the CDR3, the DNA is TGCGCCAGCAGCTCGGCGTCAGGGCAGGATGCCAAGTCCTACGAGCAGTACTTC.

This clone was counted ten times or more. The gene calls are TRBV29-1 and TRBJ2-2; D remains ambiguous. Trimming took off 8 bases at V and 4 bases at J, with 17 bases between the two ends. Germline CDR1 and CDR2: SQVTM and ANQGSEA. The CDR3 is made up of 14 amino acids. The CDR3 sequence is CSSPKGRFTGELFF. The CDR3 nucleotides are TGCAGCTCCCCTAAGGGCCGGTTCACCGGGGAGCTGTTTTTT.

Concerning this clone itself: Sequence at one end of the junction differs from germline and may be a read error. This chain joins TRBV7-2 and TRBJ1-2; D ambiguous. This CDR3 region has 14 residues. Germline lookup yields CDR1 SGHTA and CDR2 FQGNSA. The DNA of the CDR3 is TGTGCCAGCAGCCCAGATCAGGCGGGCTATGGCTACGCCTTC. Its protein is CASSPDQAGYGYAF.